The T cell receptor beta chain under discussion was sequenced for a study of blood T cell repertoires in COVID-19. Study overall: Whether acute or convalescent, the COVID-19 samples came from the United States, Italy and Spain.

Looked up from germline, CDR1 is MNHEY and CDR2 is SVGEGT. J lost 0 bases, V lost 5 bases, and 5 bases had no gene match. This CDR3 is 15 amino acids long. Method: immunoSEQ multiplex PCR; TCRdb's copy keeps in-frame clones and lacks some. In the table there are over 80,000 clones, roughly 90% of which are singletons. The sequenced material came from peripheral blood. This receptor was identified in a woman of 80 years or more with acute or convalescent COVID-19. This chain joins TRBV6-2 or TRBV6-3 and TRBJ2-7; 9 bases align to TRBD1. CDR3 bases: TGTGCCAGCAGTAGAGGGACAGGGAGCTCCTACGAGCAGTACTTC. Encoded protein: CASSRGTGSSYEQYF.